The source of this TCR beta chain is a study of spatial heterogeneity in lung cancer. Every individual TCR cDNA molecule carried its own unique molecular identifier, which allowed correction of PCR and sequencing errors. TCRdb reanalysed the 5' RACE reads using MiXCR and keeps one entry per CDR3 protein. The sample carries around 92,000 distinct CDR3 sequences, 12% recorded once. This clonotype was observed many times. J was trimmed by 0 bases and V by 5 bases; bases with no gene match: 6. The CDR3 extends over 15 amino acids. Germline V gene sequence: CDR1 SGHDT, CDR2 YYEEEE. Noted time point: sample taken at primary tumor resection. Sequencing of whole RNA from tumor, nontumor lung or frozen PBMC involved no sorting.

The sequence was collected from a male donor with early-stage non-small cell lung cancer. The starting material was PBMCs, obtained at surgery. This chain uses TRBV5-6 with TRBJ2-3; 7 positions agree with TRBD2. The CDR3 coding sequence is TGTGCCAGCAGGACCCTAGCGGTGAGCACAGATACGCAGTATTTT. Protein product: CASRTLAVSTDTQYF.